Included here is one TCR beta chain sequence, with context. What it binds is unknown. The data derive from a study of shared clonotypes between healthy human individuals. Broader study findings: Some clonotypes were shared by all four sorted-subset donors, while others were not shared. The non-shared ones had lower generation probabilities than the shared ones.

Trimming took 0 bases from V and 3 from J, leaving 12 bases between them. This CDR3 region has 15 residues. CDR1 SGHKS and CDR2 YYEKEE come from the germline V gene (reference sequence). TCRdb keeps only in-frame clones here, not all; method: immunoSEQ multiplex PCR. The repertoire includes about 2.4 million clones, approximately 92% of them detected once, and 0.14% sits in the top ten. The sequencing sample was made of naive CD4+ T cells sorted from blood. Subset denoted: CD45RA+ positively selected. V is TRBV5-5 and J is TRBJ1-2; tentatively, D is TRBD1 (6 bases). The sequence came from a man younger than 35 in good health. The CDR3 coding sequence is TGTGCCAGCAGCTTGGAGGACAGACTTTACTATGGCTACACCTTC. It is translated as CASSLEDRLYYGYTF.